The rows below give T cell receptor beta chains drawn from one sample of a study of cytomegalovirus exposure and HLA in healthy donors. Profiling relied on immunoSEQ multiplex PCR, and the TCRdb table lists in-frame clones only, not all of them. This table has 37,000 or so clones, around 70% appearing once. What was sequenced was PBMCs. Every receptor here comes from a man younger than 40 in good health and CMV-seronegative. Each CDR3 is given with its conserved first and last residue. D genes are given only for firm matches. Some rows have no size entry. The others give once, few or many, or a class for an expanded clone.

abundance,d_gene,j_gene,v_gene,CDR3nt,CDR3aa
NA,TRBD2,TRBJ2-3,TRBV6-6,TGTGCCAGCAGTTACTACGGGGGGGGCACAGATACGCAGTATTTT,CASSYYGGGTDTQYF
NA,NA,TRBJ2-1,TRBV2,TGTGCCAGCAGGTCTGGACTGATTAATGAGCAGTTCTTC,CASRSGLINEQFF
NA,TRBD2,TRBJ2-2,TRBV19,TGTGCCAGTTACCCCCGGGAGGGGAGGGCCGGGGAGCTGTTTTTT,CASYPREGRAGELFF
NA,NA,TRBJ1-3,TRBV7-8,TGTGCCAGCAGCTCGCAAACAGGGTCCTCTGGAAACACCATATATTTT,CASSSQTGSSGNTIYF
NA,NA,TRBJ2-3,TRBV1,NA,CTSSQDLGVARGADTQYF
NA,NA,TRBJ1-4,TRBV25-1,TGTGCCAGCAGTGAATTAGATGAGCCTAGGGAAAAACTGTTTTTT,CASSELDEPREKLFF
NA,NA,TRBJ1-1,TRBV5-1,TGCGCCAGCAGCCCGGCGGGAGAAACCTACACTGAAGCTTTCTTT,CASSPAGETYTEAFF
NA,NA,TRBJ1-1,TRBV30,TGTGCCTGGGGGGAAGGGACACCGAACACTGAAGCTTTCTTT,CAWGEGTPNTEAFF
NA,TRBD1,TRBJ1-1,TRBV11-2,TGTGCCAGCGTGACCGGGGACAGGGGGCGTTGGAACACTGAAGCTTTCTTT,CASVTGDRGRWNTEAFF
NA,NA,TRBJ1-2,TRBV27,TGTGCCAGCAGTTTATACGGGGGAAACTATGGCTACACCTTC,CASSLYGGNYGYTF
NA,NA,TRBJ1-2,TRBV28,TGTGCCAGCAGCCCTATTCGGGACTATGGCTACACCTTC,CASSPIRDYGYTF
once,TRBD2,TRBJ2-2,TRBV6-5,TGTGCCAGCAGCCCGACTAGCGGTGGCACCGGGGAGCTGTTTTTT,CASSPTSGGTGELFF
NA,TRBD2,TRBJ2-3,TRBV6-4,TGTGCCAGCAGTGACGGGACTAGCGGGGGGACAGATACGCAGTATTTT,CASSDGTSGGTDTQYF
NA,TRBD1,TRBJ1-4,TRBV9,TGTGCCAGCAGCGTGGGACAGGGGTATGAAAAACTGTTTTTT,CASSVGQGYEKLFF
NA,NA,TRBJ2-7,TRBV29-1,TGCAGCGTTGAAGTTATGACAGCTAGCTCCTACGAGCAGTACTTC,CSVEVMTASSYEQYF
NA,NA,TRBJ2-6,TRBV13,TGTGCCAGCAGCTTCGTGAAGGGGGGGACTCCTTCTGGGGCCAACGTCCTGACTTTC,CASSFVKGGTPSGANVLTF
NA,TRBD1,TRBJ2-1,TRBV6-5,TGTGCCAGCAGTGCACGACAGGGTTCCTACAATGAGCAGTTCTTC,CASSARQGSYNEQFF
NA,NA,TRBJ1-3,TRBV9,TGTGCCAGCAGCGTAGGGGGGGGTAGCGGAAACACCATATATTTT,CASSVGGGSGNTIYF
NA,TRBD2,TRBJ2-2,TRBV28,TGTGCCAGCGACAGTTATTTAGCGGGGGGCGGTAGCACCGGGGAGCTGTTTTTT,CASDSYLAGGGSTGELFF
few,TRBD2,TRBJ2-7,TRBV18,TGTGCCAGCTCACCTACTAGCGGGGGGAGCTACGAGCAGTACTTC,CASSPTSGGSYEQYF
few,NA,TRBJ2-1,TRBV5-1,TGCGCCAGCAGCTTGGTCGTGGCCGCGGGGTACAATGAGCAGTTCTTC,CASSLVVAAGYNEQFF
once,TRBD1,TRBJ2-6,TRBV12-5,TGTGCTAGTGGTTTGAGCTCACAGGGGGCGAACTCTGGGGCCAACGTCCTGACTTTC,CASGLSSQGANSGANVLTF